This T cell receptor beta chain appears in the sequencing data of a study of blood T cell repertoires in COVID-19. Study details: Specimens from acute and convalescent COVID-19 originated in the United States, Italy and Spain. From T cells, B-cell-depleted T cells, or PBMCs came the material, which was cDNA or gDNA.

Profiling relied on immunoSEQ multiplex PCR, and the TCRdb table lists in-frame clones only, not all of them. The sample yields about 140,000 clones, about 80% seen once. V dropped 4 bases and J dropped 2 bases, with 12 bases sitting between them. The CDR3 is 14 amino acids. CDR1 SNHLY and CDR2 FYNNEI come from the germline V gene. The specimen was peripheral blood. V and J are TRBV2 and TRBJ2-7, with D uncertain. This TCR was sampled from a human donor in a cohort sampled during active COVID-19. The CDR3 is CASSASFRTYEQYF. As DNA, the CDR3 is TGTGCCAGCAGTGCAAGTTTCAGAACCTACGAGCAGTACTTC.